This T cell receptor (beta chain) is from a study of radiotherapy plus CTLA-4 blockade in lung cancer. Study-level information: Objective responses were documented in around a sixth of patients, with disease control in around 31%.

The V gene's germline CDR1 is KGHSH and CDR2 LQKENI. The CDR3 totals 15 residues. V lost 4 bases to trimming and J lost 5 bases, with 14 bases between them. In chemo-refractory metastatic non-small-cell lung cancer, patients got ipilimumab CTLA-4 blockade together with focal radiation. Some clones are missing from TCRdb's copy, which holds only in-frame ones; the method was immunoSEQ multiplex PCR. The table includes some 74,000 clones, about 80% detected once. As regards this clone: Its antigen is unknown.

General observations from the study: Reports state that early shifts in blood T cell clones, with interferon-beta, best predicted response. Following radiotherapy plus ipilimumab, tumor-derived TCR clones expanded in the blood.

The sequence came from a human donor with non-small cell lung cancer who had a complete response to radiotherapy plus ipilimumab. The chain carries TRBV18 and TRBJ1-4; possibly TRBD1 for D (6 bases). The source material was peripheral blood, sampled from a patient treated with radiotherapy plus ipilimumab. As DNA, the CDR3 is TGTGCCAGCTCACTCACGGACAGCGAAAATGAAAAACTGTTTTTT. Its protein product is CASSLTDSENEKLFF.